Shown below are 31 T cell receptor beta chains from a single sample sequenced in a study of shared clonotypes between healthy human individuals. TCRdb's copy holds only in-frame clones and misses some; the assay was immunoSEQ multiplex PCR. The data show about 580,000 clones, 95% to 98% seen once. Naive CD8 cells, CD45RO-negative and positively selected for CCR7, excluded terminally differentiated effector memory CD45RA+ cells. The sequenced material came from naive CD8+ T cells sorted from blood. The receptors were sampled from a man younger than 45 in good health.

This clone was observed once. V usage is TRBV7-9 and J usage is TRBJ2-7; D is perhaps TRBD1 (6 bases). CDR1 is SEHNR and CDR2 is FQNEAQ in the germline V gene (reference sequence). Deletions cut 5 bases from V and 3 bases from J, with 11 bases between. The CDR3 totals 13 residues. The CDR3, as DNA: TGTGCCAGCAGCAAGAAGGACAGCTACGAGCAGTACTTC. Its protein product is CASSKKDSYEQYF.

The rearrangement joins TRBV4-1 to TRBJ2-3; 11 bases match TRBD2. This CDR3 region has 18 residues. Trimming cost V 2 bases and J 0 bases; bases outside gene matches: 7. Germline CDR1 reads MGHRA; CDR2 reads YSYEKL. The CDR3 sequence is CASSQSLGTSGSTDTQYF. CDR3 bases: TGCGCCAGCAGCCAAAGTCTCGGGACTAGCGGTAGCACAGATACGCAGTATTTT.

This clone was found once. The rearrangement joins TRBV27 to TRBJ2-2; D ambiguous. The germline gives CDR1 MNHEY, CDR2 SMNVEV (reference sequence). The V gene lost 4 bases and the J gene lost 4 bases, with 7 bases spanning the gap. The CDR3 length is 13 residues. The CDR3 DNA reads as TGTGCCAGCAGTTGGCACCGCACCGGGGAGCTGTTTTTT. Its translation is CASSWHRTGELFF.

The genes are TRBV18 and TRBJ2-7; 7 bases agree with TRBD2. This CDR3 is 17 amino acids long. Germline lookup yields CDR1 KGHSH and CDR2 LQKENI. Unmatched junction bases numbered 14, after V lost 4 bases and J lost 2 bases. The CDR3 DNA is TGTGCCAGCTCACGCACCCCCCGGGGGGTAGCGCCCTACGAGCAGTACTTC. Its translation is CASSRTPRGVAPYEQYF.

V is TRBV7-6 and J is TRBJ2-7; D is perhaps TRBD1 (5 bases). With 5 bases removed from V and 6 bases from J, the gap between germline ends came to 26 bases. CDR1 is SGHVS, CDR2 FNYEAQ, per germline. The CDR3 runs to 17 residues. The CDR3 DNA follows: TGTGCCAGCAGCCCTACCCATCACAGGAAAGGTTCGGGCGAGCAGTACTTC. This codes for CASSPTHHRKGSGEQYF. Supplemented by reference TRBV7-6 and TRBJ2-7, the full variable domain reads GAGVSQSPRYKVTKRGQDVALRCDPISGHVSLYWYRQALGQGPEFLTYFNYEAQQDKSGLPNDRFSAERPEGSISTLTIQRTEQRDSAMYRCASSPTHHRKGSGEQYFGPGTRLTVT.

The CDR3 DNA sequence: TGTGCCAGCAGCCTCGGGACAGGCCCTGAAGCTTTCTTT. It translates to CASSLGTGPEAFF. This sequence joins TRBV5-4 and TRBJ1-1, with 8 bases lining up with TRBD1. After removal of 4 bases from V and 6 bases from J, the junction contained 5 bases not matched to a gene. The CDR3 spans 13 residues. The germline V gene encodes CDR1 SGHNT and CDR2 YYREEE (reference sequence).

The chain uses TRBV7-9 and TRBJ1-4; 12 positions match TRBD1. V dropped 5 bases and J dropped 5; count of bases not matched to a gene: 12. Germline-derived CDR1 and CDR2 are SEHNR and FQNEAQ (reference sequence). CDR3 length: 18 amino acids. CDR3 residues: CASSDFLGTGGGNEKLFF. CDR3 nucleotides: TGTGCCAGCAGCGACTTCCTGGGGACAGGGGGCGGCAATGAAAAACTGTTTTTT.

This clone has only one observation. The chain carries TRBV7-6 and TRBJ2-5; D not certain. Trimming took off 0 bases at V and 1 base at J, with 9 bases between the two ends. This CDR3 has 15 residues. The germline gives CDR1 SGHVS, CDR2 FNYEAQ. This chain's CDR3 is CASSLAYEIQETQYF. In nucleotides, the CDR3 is TGTGCCAGCAGCTTAGCGTACGAGATCCAAGAGACCCAGTACTTC. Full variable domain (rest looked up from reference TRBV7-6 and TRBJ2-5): GAGVSQSPRYKVTKRGQDVALRCDPISGHVSLYWYRQALGQGPEFLTYFNYEAQQDKSGLPNDRFSAERPEGSISTLTIQRTEQRDSAMYRCASSLAYEIQETQYFGPGTRLLVL.

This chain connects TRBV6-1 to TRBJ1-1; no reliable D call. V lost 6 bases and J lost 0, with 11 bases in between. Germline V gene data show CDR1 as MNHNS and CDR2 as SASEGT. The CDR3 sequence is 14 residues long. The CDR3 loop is CASRPDGLNTEAFF. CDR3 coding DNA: TGTGCCAGCAGACCGGACGGGTTGAACACTGAAGCTTTCTTT.

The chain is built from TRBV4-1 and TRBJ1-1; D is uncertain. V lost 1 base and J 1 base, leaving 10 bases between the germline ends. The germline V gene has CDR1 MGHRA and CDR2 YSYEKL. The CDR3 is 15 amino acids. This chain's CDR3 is CASSQAPGENTEAFF. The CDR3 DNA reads TGCGCCAGCAGCCAAGCCCCCGGGGAGAACACTGAAGCTTTCTTT.

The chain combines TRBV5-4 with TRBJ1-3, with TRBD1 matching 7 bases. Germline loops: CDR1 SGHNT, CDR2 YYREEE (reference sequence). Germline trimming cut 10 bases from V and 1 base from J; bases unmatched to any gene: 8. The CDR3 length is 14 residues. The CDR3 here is CAGRQGISGNTIYF. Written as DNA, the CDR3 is TGTGCCGGCCGACAGGGAATTTCTGGAAACACCATATATTTT.

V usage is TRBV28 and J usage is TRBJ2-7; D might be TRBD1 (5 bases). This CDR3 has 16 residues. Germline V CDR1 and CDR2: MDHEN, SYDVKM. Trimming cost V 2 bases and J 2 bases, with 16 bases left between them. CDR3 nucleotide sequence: TGTGCCAGCAGTTTAGAGCAGGGAAAGTTAACCTACGAGCAGTACTTC. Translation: CASSLEQGKLTYEQYF.

The CDR3 nucleotides read TGCGCCAGCAGCCAAGATTCATCTTTGTACGACGAGCAGTACTTC. It specifies CASSQDSSLYDEQYF. The V call is TRBV4-1, the J call TRBJ2-7; no clear D. This CDR3 has 15 residues. From germline, CDR1 is MGHRA and CDR2 YSYEKL. The V end lost 0 bases, the J end lost 5 bases, and 14 bases lay between the germline ends.

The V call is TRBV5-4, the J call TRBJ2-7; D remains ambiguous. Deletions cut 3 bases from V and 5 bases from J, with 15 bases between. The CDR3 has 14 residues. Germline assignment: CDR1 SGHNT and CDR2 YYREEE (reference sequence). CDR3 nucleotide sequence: TGTGCCAGCAGCTCCCGGTCCTTAAGAGACGAGCAGTACTTC. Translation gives CASSSRSLRDEQYF.

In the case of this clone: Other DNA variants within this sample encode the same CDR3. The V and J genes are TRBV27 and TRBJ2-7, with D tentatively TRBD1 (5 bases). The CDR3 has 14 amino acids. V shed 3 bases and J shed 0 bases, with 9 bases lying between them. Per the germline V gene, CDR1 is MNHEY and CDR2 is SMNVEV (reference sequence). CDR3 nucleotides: TGTGCCAGCAGTTTCGGCAGGGCCTCCTACGAGCAGTACTTC. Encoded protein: CASSFGRASYEQYF.

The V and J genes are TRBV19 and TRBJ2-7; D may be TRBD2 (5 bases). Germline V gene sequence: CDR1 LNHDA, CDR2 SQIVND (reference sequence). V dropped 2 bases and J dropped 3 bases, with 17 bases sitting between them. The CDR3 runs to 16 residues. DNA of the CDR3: TGTGCCAGTAGTATACGGAGTCATGGCGGGCTCTACGAGCAGTACTTC. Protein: CASSIRSHGGLYEQYF.

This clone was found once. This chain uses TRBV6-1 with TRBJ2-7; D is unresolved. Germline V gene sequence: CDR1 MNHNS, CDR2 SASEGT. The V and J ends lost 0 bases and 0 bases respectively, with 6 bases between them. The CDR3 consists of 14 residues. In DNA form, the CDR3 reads TGTGCCAGCAGTGAAGCAACCTTCTCCTACGAGCAGTACTTC. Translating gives CASSEATFSYEQYF.

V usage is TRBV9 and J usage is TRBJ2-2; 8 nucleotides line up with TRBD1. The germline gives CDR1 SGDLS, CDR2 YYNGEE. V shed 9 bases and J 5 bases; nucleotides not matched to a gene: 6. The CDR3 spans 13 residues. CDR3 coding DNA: TGTGCCACCCAGGGGGCATATACCGGGGAGCTGTTTTTT. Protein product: CATQGAYTGELFF.

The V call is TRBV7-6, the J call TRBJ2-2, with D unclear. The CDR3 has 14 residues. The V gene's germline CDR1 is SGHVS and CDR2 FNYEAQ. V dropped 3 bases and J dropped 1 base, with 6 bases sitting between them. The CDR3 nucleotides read TGTGCCAGCAGCTTTGCAGGGAACACCGGGGAGCTGTTTTTT. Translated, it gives CASSFAGNTGELFF. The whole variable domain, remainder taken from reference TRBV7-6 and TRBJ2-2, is GAGVSQSPRYKVTKRGQDVALRCDPISGHVSLYWYRQALGQGPEFLTYFNYEAQQDKSGLPNDRFSAERPEGSISTLTIQRTEQRDSAMYRCASSFAGNTGELFFGEGSRLTVL.

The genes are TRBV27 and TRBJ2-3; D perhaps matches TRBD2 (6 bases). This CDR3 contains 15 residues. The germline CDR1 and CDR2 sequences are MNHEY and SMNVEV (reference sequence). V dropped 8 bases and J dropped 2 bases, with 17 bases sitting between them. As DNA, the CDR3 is TGTGCCAGCTCCATAAAACAGGACTACACAGATACGCAGTATTTT. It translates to CASSIKQDYTDTQYF.

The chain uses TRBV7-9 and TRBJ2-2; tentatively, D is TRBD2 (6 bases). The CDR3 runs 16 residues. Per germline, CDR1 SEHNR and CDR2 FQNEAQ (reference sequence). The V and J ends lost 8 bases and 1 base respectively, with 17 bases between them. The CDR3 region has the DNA TGTGCCAGCCGCCGCCGGGGTAGCGGGAACACCGGGGAGCTGTTTTTT. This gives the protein CASRRRGSGNTGELFF. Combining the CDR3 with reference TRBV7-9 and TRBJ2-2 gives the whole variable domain DTGVSQNPRHKITKRGQNVTFRCDPISEHNRLYWYRQTLGQGPEFLTYFQNEAQLEKSRLLSDRFSAERPKGSFSTLEIQRTEQGDSAMYLCASRRRGSGNTGELFFGEGSRLTVL.

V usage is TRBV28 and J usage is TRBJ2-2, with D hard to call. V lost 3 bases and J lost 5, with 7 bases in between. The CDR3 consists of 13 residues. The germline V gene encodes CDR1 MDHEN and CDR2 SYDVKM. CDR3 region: CASSFGVTGELFF. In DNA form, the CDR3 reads TGTGCCAGCAGTTTTGGGGTGACCGGGGAGCTGTTTTTT.

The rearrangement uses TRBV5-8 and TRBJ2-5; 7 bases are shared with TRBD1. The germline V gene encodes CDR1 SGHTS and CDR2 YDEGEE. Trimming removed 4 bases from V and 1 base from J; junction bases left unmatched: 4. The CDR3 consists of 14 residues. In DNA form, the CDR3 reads TGTGCCAGCAGCCTCCGACAGGGCCAAGAGACCCAGTACTTC. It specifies CASSLRQGQETQYF.

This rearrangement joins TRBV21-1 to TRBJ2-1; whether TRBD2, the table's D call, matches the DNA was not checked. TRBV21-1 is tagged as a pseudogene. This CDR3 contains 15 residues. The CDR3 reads CASSKSPGNDNEQFF. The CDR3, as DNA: TGTGCCAGCAGCAAAAGTCCGGGAAACGACAATGAGCAGTTCTTC.

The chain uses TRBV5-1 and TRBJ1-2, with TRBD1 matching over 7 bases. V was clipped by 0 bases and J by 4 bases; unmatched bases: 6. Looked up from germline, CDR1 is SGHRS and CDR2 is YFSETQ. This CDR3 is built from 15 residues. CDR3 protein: CASSLVATGPYGYTF. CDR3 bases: TGCGCCAGCAGCTTGGTAGCGACAGGGCCCTATGGCTACACCTTC.

The CDR3 DNA follows: TGTGCCAGCAGCTTAGATGGAGACAGGGCTGAGGGAATGAACACTGAAGCTTTCTTT. Translation gives CASSLDGDRAEGMNTEAFF. The chain combines TRBV11-2 with TRBJ1-1, with 7 bases matching TRBD1. Germline V gives CDR1 SGHAT, CDR2 FQNNGV. The CDR3 length is 19 residues. The V segment lost 0 bases and the J segment 0 bases; nucleotides outside the gene matches: 13.

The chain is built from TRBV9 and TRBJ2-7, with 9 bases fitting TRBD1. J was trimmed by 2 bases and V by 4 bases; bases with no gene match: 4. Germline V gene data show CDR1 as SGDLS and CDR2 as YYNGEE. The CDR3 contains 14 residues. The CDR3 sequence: CASSPQGATYEQYF. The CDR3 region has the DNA TGTGCCAGCAGCCCACAGGGGGCCACCTACGAGCAGTACTTC. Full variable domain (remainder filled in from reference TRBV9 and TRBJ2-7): DSGVTQTPKHLITATGQRVTLRCSPRSGDLSVYWYQQSLDQGLQFLIQYYNGEERAKGNILERFSAQQFPDLHSELNLSSLELGDSALYFCASSPQGATYEQYFGPGTRLTVT.

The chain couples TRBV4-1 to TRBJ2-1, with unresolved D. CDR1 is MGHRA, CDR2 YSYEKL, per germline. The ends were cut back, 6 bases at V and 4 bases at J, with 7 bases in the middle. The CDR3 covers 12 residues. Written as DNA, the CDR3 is TGCGCCAGCAGGAACGGTTACAATGAGCAGTTCTTC. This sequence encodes CASRNGYNEQFF.

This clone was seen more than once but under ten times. Written as DNA, the CDR3 is TGTGCCAGTAGTATCGTGGGACAGGGAGGGGACGAGCAGTTCTTC. The encoded protein is CASSIVGQGGDEQFF. The chain carries TRBV19 and TRBJ2-1; 9 positions agree with TRBD1. The CDR3 contains 15 residues. Germline CDR1 is LNHDA and CDR2 is SQIVND (reference sequence). V lost 3 bases and J lost 10; bases outside the gene matches: 10.

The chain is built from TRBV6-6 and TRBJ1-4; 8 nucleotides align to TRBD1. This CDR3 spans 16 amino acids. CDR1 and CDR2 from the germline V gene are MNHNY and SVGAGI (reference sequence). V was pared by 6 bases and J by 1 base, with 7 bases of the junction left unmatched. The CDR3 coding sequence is TGTGCCAGCAGCGGCGGGACAGGCAAAACTAATGAAAAACTGTTTTTT. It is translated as CASSGGTGKTNEKLFF.

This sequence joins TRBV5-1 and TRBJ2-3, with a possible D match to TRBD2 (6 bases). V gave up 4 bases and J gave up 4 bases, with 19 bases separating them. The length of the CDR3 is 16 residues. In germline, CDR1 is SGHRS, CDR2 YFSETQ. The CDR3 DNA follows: TGCGCCAGCAGCCGGGGATCGGGGGTGTCGGCAGATACGCAGTATTTT. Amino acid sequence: CASSRGSGVSADTQYF.